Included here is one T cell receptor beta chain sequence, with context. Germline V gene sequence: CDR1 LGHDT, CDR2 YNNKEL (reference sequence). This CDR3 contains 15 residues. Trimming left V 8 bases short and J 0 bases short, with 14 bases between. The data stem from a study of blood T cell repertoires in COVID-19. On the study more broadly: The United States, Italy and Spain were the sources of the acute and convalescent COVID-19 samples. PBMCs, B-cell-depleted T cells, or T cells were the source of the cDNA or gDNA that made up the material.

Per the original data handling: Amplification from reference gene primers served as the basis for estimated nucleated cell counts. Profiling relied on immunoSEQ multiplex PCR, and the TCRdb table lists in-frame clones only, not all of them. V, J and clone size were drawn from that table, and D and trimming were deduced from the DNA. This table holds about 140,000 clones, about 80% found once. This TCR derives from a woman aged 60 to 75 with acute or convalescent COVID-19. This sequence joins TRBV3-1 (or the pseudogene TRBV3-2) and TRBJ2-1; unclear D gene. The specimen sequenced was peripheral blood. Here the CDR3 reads CASGRGSSSYNEQFF. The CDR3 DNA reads TGTGCCAGCGGCCGAGGCAGTAGCTCCTACAATGAGCAGTTCTTC.